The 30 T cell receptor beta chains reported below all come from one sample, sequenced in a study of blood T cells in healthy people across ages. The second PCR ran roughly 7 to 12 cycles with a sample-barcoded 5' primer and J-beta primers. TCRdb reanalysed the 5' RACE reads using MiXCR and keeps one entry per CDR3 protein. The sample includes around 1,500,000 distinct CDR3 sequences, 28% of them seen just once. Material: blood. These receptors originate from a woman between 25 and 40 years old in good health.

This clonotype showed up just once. CDR3 sequence (DNA): TGCAGCGCCGCGACTAGCGGGACAGAGACCCAGTACTTC. This codes for CSAATSGTETQYF. The V and J genes are TRBV29-1 and TRBJ2-5; 11 bases line up with TRBD2. V shed 7 bases, J shed 4 bases, and the junction held 5 bases outside the gene matches. The CDR3 is made up of 13 amino acids. From germline, CDR1 is SQVTM and CDR2 ANQGSEA.

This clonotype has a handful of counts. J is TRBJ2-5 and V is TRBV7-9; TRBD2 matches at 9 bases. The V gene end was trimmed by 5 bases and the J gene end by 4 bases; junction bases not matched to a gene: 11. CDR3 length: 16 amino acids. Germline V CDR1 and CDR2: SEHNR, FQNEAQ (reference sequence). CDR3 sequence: CASSRNEAGGGETQYF. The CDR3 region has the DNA TGTGCCAGCAGCCGTAATGAGGCGGGAGGGGGAGAGACCCAGTACTTC.

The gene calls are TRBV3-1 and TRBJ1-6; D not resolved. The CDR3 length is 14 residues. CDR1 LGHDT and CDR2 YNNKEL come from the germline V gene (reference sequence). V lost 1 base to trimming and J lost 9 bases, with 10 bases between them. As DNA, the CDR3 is TGTGCCAGCAGCCAAGGGCGGTATGGTTCACCCCTCCACTTT. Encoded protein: CASSQGRYGSPLHF.

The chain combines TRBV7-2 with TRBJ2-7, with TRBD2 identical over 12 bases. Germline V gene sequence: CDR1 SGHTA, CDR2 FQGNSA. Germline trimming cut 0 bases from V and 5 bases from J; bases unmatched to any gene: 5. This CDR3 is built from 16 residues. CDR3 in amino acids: CASSLASLAGGNEQYF. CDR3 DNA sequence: TGTGCCAGCAGCTTAGCGAGCCTAGCGGGAGGGAACGAGCAGTACTTC.

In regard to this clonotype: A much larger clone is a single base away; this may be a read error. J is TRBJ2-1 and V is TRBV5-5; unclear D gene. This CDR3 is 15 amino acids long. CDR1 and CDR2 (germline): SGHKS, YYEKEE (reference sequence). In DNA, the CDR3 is TGTGCCAGCAGCTCCGGCACGTATTCCTACAATGTGCAGTTCTTC. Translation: CASSSGTYSYNVQFF. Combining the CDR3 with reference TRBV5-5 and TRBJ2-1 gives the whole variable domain DAGVTQSPTHLIKTRGQQVTLRCSPISGHKSVSWYQQVLGQGPQFIFQYYEKEERGRGNFPDRFSARQFPNYSSELNVNALLLGDSALYLCASSSGTYSYNVQFFGPGTRLTVL.

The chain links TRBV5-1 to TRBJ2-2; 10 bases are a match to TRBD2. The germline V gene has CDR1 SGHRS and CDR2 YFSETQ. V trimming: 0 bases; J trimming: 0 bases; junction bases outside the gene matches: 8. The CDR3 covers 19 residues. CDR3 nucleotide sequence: TGCGCCAGCAGCTTGGTTCCAGCGGGGGGGTACGCGAACACCGGGGAGCTGTTTTTT. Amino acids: CASSLVPAGGYANTGELFF.

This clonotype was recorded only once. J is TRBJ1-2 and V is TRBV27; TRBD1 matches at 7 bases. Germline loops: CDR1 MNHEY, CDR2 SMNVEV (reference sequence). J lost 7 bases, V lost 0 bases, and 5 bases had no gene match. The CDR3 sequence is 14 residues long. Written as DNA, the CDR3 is TGTGCCAGCAGTTTATCCGGGACAGCCTGTGGCTACACCTTC. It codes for CASSLSGTACGYTF.

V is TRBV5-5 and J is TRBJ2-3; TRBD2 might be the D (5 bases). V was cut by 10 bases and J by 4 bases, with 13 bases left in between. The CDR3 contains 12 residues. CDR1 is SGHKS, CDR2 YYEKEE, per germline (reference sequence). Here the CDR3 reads CAGRRVADTQYF. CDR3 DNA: TGTGCCGGGCGGCGGGTTGCAGATACGCAGTATTTT. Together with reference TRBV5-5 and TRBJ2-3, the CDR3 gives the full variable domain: DAGVTQSPTHLIKTRGQQVTLRCSPISGHKSVSWYQQVLGQGPQFIFQYYEKEERGRGNFPDRFSARQFPNYSSELNVNALLLGDSALYLCAGRRVADTQYFGPGTRLTVL.

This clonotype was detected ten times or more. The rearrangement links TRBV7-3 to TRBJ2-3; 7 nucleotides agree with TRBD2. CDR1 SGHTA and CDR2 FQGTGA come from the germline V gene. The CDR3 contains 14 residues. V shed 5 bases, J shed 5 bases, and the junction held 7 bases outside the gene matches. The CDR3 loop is CASSPLPGGDTQYF. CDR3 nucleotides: TGTGCCAGCAGCCCCCTTCCGGGGGGAGATACGCAGTATTTT.

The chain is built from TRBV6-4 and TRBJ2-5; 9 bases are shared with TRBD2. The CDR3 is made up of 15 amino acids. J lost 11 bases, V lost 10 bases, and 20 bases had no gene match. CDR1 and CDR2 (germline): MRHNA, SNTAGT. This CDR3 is CATPPCGGAGNEQYF. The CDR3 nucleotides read TGTGCCACCCCTCCCTGCGGGGGGGCCGGGAATGAGCAGTACTTC.

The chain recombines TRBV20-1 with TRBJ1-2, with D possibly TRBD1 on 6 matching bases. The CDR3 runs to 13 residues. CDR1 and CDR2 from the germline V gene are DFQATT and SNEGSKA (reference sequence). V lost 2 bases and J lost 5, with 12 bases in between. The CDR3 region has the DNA TGCAGTGCTAGAAAGGACAGAGCATATGGCTACACCTTC. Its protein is CSARKDRAYGYTF.

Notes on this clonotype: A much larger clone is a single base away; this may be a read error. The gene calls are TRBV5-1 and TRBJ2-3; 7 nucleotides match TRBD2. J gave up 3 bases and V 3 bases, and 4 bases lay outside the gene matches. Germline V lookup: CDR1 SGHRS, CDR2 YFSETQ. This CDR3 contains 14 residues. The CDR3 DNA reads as TGCGCCAGCAGCTGGGGAGGGAAGACAGATACGCAGTATTTT. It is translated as CASSWGGKTDTQYF.

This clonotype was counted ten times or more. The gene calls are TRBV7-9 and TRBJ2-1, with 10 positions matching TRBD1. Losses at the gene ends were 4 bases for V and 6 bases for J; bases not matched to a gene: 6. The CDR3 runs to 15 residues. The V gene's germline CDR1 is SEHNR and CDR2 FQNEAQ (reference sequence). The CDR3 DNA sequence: TGTGCCAGCAGCTCCGGGACAGGGGTAGTCAATGAGCAGTTCTTC. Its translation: CASSSGTGVVNEQFF.

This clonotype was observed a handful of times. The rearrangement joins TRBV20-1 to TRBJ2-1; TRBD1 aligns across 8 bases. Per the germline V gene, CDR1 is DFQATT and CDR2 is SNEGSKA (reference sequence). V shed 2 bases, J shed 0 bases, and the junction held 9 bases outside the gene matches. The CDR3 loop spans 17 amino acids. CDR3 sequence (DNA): TGCAGTGCTAGACGAGTGGGGACAGGACGCTCCTACAATGAGCAGTTCTTC. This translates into CSARRVGTGRSYNEQFF.

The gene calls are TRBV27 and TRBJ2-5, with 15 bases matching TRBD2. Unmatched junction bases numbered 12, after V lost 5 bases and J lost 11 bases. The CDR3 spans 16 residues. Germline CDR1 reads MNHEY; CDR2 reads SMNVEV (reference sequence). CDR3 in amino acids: CASSPVGLAGGREQYF. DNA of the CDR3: TGTGCCAGCAGTCCGGTGGGACTAGCGGGGGGAAGAGAGCAGTACTTC.

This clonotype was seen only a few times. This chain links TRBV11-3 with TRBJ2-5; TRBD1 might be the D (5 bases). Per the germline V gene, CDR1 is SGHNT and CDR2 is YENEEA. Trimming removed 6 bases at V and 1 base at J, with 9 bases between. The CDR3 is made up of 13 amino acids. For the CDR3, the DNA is TGTGCCAGCAGTTCGGACACCCAAGAGACCCAGTACTTC. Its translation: CASSSDTQETQYF.

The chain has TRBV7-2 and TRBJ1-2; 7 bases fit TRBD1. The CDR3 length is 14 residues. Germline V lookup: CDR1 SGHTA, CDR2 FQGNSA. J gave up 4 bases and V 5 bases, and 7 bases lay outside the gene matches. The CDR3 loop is CASSPGQSSYGYTF. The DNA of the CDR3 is TGTGCCAGCAGCCCGGGACAGTCGAGCTATGGCTACACCTTC.

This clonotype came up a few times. The chain's CDR3 is CASSFGTSGSPYNEQFF. CDR3 nucleotides: TGCGCCAGCTCATTCGGGACTAGCGGGAGCCCCTACAATGAGCAGTTCTTC. V and J are TRBV5-1 and TRBJ2-1; 14 nucleotides match TRBD2. The CDR3 has 17 residues. V shed 7 bases, J shed 2 bases, and the junction held 8 bases outside the gene matches. Germline loops: CDR1 SGHRS, CDR2 YFSETQ.

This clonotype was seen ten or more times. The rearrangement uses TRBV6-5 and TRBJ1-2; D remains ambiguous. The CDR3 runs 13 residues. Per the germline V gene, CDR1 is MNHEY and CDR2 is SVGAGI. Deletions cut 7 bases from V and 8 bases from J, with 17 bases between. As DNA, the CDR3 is TGTGCCAGCACCCGGGTGGTTGAGGAAGGCTACACCTTC. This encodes CASTRVVEEGYTF.

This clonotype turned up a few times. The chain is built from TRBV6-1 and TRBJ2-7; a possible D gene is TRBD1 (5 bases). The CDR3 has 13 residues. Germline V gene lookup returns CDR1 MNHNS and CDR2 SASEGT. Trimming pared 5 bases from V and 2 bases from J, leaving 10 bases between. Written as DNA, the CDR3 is TGTGCCAGCAGTATCGACAGTACCTACGAGCAGTACTTC. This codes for CASSIDSTYEQYF.

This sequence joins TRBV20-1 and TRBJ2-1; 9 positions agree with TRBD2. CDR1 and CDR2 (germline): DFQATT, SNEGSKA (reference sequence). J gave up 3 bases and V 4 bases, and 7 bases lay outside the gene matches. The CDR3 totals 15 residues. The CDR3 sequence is CSAILSGGIYNEQFF. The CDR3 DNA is TGCAGTGCTATACTAAGCGGGGGGATCTACAATGAGCAGTTCTTC.

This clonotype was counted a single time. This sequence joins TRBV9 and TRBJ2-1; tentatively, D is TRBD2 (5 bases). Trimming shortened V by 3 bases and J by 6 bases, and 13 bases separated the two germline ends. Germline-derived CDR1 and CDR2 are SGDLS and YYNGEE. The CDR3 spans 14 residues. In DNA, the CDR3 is TGTGCCAGCAGCGCCCGGTACGGAGGCAATGAGCAGTTCTTC. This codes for CASSARYGGNEQFF.

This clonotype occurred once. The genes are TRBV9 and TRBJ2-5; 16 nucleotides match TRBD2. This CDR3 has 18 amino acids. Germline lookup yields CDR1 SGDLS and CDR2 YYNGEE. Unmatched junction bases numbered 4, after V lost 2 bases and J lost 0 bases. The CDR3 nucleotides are TGTGCCAGCAGCGTTGGGACTAGCGGGAGGGATTACCAAGAGACCCAGTACTTC. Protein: CASSVGTSGRDYQETQYF.

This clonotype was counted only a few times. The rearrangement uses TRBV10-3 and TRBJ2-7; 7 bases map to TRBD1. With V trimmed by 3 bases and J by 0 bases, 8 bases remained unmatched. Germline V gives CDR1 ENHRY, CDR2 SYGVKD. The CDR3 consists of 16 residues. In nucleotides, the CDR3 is TGTGCCATCAGTGACCCAGGACAGGCCAGCTCCTACGAGCAGTACTTC. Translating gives CAISDPGQASSYEQYF.

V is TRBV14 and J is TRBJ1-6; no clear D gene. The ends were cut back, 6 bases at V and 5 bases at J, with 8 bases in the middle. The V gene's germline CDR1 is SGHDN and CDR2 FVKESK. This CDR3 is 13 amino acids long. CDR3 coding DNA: TGTGCCAGCAGTCCAGCAAATAATTCACCCCTCCACTTT. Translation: CASSPANNSPLHF.

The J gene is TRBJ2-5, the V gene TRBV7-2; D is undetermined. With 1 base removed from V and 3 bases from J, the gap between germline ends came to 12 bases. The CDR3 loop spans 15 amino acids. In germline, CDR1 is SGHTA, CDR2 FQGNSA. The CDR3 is CASSLVRMGKETQYF. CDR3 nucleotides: TGTGCCAGCAGCTTAGTGCGGATGGGGAAAGAGACCCAGTACTTC.

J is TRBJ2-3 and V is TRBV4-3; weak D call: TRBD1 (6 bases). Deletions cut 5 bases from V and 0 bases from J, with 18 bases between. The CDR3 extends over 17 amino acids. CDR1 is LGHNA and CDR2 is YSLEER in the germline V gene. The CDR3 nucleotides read TGCGCCAGCAGCGCAACTCTAACAGGGCCTAGCACAGATACGCAGTATTTT. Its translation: CASSATLTGPSTDTQYF.

The CDR3 sequence is CASSPFRDKLTDTQYF. DNA for the CDR3: TGTGCCAGCAGCCCGTTTCGGGACAAACTCACAGATACGCAGTATTTT. The chain uses TRBV3-1 and TRBJ2-3; a possible D gene is TRBD1 (6 bases). With 4 bases removed from V and 2 bases from J, the gap between germline ends came to 16 bases. The CDR3 runs to 16 residues. Germline CDR1 reads LGHDT; CDR2 reads YNNKEL (reference sequence).

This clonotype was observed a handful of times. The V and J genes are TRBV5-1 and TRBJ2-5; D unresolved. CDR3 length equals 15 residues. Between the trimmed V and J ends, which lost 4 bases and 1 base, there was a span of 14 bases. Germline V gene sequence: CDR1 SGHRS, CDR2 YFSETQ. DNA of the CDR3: TGCGCCAGCAGCACCCCGGACGTGGGCCAAGAGACCCAGTACTTC. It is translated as CASSTPDVGQETQYF.

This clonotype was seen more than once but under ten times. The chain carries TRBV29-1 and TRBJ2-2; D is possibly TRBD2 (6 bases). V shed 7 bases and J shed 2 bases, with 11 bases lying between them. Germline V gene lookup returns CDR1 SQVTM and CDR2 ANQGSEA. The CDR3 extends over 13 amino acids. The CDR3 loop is CSAAGLNTGELFF. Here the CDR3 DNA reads TGCAGCGCGGCGGGGTTAAACACCGGGGAGCTGTTTTTT.